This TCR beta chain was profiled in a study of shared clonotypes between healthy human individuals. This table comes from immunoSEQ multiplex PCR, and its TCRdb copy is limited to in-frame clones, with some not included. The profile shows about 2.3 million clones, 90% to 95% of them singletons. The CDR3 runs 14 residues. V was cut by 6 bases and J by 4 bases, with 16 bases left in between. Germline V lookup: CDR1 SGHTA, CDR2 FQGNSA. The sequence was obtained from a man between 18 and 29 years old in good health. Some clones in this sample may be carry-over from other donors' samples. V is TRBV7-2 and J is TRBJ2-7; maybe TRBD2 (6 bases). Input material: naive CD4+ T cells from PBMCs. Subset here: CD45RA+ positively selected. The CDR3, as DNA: TGTGCCAGCAGAAGACAGACGGCGGGGTACGAGCAGTACTTC. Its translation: CASRRQTAGYEQYF.